This TCR beta chain was captured in a study of cytomegalovirus exposure and HLA in healthy donors. In the case of this clone: Its matching antigen is unknown.

The CDR3 consists of 12 residues. Germline V gives CDR1 SQVTM, CDR2 ANQGSEA. The ends lost 5 bases at V and 4 bases at J; junction bases unmatched: 4. Study findings and constraints: About 90% or about 30% of the time was how often most TCR beta V segments were productive, according to an earlier analysis. One variant, a missense change in DCLRE1C, was linked in a later analysis to TCR beta V- and J-gene trimming.

PCR employed 60 Vbeta and 13 Jbeta primers. Some clones are missing from TCRdb's copy, which holds only in-frame ones; the method was immunoSEQ multiplex PCR. There are roughly 120,000 clones in the sample; approximately 70% occur only once, and approximately 4.3% lies in the top ten. Sample: PBMCs. This sequence originates from a man in his 60s in good health and CMV-seropositive. V usage is TRBV29-1 and J usage is TRBJ2-7; 8 bases match TRBD1. This chain's CDR3 is CSVRGTGYEQYF. DNA for the CDR3: TGCAGCGTTAGAGGGACAGGATACGAGCAGTACTTC.